The 8 T cell receptor beta chains in this list originate from one sample, sequenced in a study of T-cell memory formation after mild COVID-19. TCRdb called the 5' RACE reads again in MiXCR, with one record for every CDR3 protein. The sample lists more than 120,000 distinct CDR3 sequences, about 5.7% occurring once. Sequencing was performed on PBMCs or a T cell subset sorted from them (not recorded which). The source of these receptors is an adult woman who had mild COVID-19 (a few samples of this study predate the infection). Cell type and time point are not known.

The chain joins TRBV27 to TRBJ2-1; 12 bases are a match to TRBD2. Germline-derived CDR1 and CDR2 are MNHEY and SMNVEV (reference sequence). The CDR3 consists of 19 residues. Trimming removed 0 bases from V and 2 bases from J; junction bases left unmatched: 8. The CDR3 here is CASSLSPRLAGATYNEQFF. The CDR3 bases are TGTGCCAGCAGTTTATCCCCCCGACTAGCGGGAGCGACCTACAATGAGCAGTTCTTC.

This clonotype was seen many times. The rearrangement uses TRBV6-5 and TRBJ2-3, with 14 positions matching TRBD2. CDR3 length: 17 residues. In germline, CDR1 is MNHEY, CDR2 SVGAGI. V was pared by 4 bases and J by 3 bases, with 6 bases of the junction left unmatched. CDR3 DNA sequence: TGTGCCAGCAGTTCCTATGGACTAGCGGGAGGAACAGATACGCAGTATTTT. Its translation: CASSSYGLAGGTDTQYF.

This clonotype has more than one count but fewer than ten. The chain employs TRBV12-3 or TRBV12-4 and TRBJ1-1; TRBD1 aligns across 10 bases. The CDR3 covers 15 residues. The junction had 2 bases not matched to a gene; V was cut back by 3 bases and J by 1 base. DNA of the CDR3: TGTGCCAGCAGTTTTGGACAGGGGGGGAACACTGAAGCTTTCTTT. This gives the protein CASSFGQGGNTEAFF.

V gene TRBV18 combines with J gene TRBJ2-7; maybe TRBD2 (6 bases). V dropped 5 bases and J dropped 5 bases, with 16 bases sitting between them. This CDR3 is built from 14 residues. Germline V gene lookup returns CDR1 KGHSH and CDR2 LQKENI. CDR3 loop: CASSSGTSGHEQYF. Here the CDR3 DNA reads TGTGCCAGCTCATCCGGGACTTCAGGCCACGAGCAGTACTTC.

This clonotype was seen at least ten times. The rearrangement links TRBV29-1 to TRBJ2-1; 9 bases line up with TRBD2. CDR1 is SQVTM, CDR2 ANQGSEA, per germline. The V and J ends lost 5 bases and 3 bases, in that order; junction bases with no gene match: 5. CDR3 size: 14 residues. CDR3 protein: CSVLLAGDYNEQFF. CDR3 DNA sequence: TGCAGCGTTCTCTTAGCGGGAGACTACAATGAGCAGTTCTTC.

This clonotype was found many times. The chain joins TRBV20-1 to TRBJ1-1, with no clear D. The CDR3 totals 13 residues. Trimming removed 4 bases from V and 1 base from J, with 10 bases in between. Germline-derived CDR1 and CDR2 are DFQATT and SNEGSKA (reference sequence). The CDR3 DNA follows: TGCAGTGCTAAGACGAGGGAGAACACTGAAGCTTTCTTT. Its translation is CSAKTRENTEAFF.

Notes on this clonotype: The junction departs from the called germline gene at one end, perhaps through a read error. CDR3 amino acids: CASSLYSRGTGSPLHF. The DNA of the CDR3 is TGCGCCAGCAGCCTATACTCCAGGGGGACTGGTTCACCCCTCCACTTT. The gene calls are TRBV5-5 and TRBJ1-6, with 7 bases identical to TRBD1. The germline gives CDR1 SGHKS, CDR2 YYEKEE (reference sequence). CDR3 length: 16 residues.

This clonotype occurred a few times. CDR3 region: CSASPRTGSEQYF. Written as DNA, the CDR3 is TGCAGTGCTTCCCCCAGGACAGGGTCCGAGCAGTACTTC. The chain employs TRBV20-1 and TRBJ2-7; 8 bases align to TRBD1. The CDR3 sequence is 13 residues long. V shed 5 bases and J 6 bases; nucleotides not matched to a gene: 9. Germline loops: CDR1 DFQATT, CDR2 SNEGSKA (reference sequence).